The rows below give T cell receptor beta chains drawn from one sample of a study of T cell changes during pregnancy in multiple sclerosis. Some clones are missing from TCRdb's copy, which holds only in-frame ones; the method was immunoSEQ multiplex PCR. The sample includes around 67,000 clones, roughly 90% seen only once; the top ten take roughly 9.5%. Sequences were derived from peripheral blood, sampled after pregnancy. These receptors were obtained from a female donor in good health, enrolled as a control in a pregnancy study. CDR3s include the opening cysteine and the closing phenylalanine or tryptophan. The D gene is left open where the match is weak. Size values are once, few and many counts, or a class for expanded clones, and some rows have none.

size: few; D: TRBD2; J: TRBJ2-3; V: TRBV5-5; CDR3: CASSSGTSGRNTDTQYF; DNA: TGTGCCAGCAGTTCCGGGACTAGCGGAAGAAACACAGATACGCAGTATTTT
size: -; D: -; J: TRBJ1-5; V: TRBV2; CDR3: CASSEGAGFSNQPQHF; DNA: TGTGCCAGCAGTGAGGGGGCAGGGTTCAGCAATCAGCCCCAGCATTTT
size: -; D: -; J: TRBJ1-1; V: TRBV9; CDR3: CASSVASYSAEAFF; DNA: TGTGCCAGCAGCGTAGCATCCTATTCGGCTGAAGCTTTCTTT
size: -; D: TRBD1; J: TRBJ2-7; V: TRBV30; CDR3: CAWSGTGKFYEQYF; DNA: TGTGCCTGGTCCGGGACAGGAAAATTCTACGAGCAGTACTTC
size: -; D: TRBD2; J: TRBJ2-3; V: TRBV28; CDR3: CASSPQGLAGPDTQYF; DNA: TGTGCCAGCAGCCCGCAGGGACTAGCGGGACCAGATACGCAGTATTTT
size: once; D: TRBD2; J: TRBJ2-3; V: TRBV4-1; CDR3: CASSQEAIAGALDTQYF; DNA: TGCGCCAGCAGCCAAGAAGCAATAGCGGGGGCCCTGGATACGCAGTATTTT
size: -; D: -; J: TRBJ1-1; V: TRBV5-6; CDR3: CASSETGVGNTEAFF; DNA: TGTGCCAGCAGCGAAACGGGGGTGGGGAACACTGAAGCTTTCTTT
size: once; D: -; J: TRBJ2-2; V: TRBV19; CDR3: CASKRAGRNPGELFF; DNA: TGTGCCAGTAAGAGGGCCGGGCGTAATCCCGGGGAGCTGTTTTTT
size: -; D: TRBD1; J: TRBJ2-7; V: TRBV29-1; CDR3: CSVPGQSSYEQYF; DNA: TGCAGCGTCCCGGGACAGAGCTCCTACGAGCAGTACTTC
size: -; D: -; J: TRBJ2-4; V: TRBV7-2; CDR3: CASSFGWRGESIQYF; DNA: TGTGCCAGCAGCTTTGGTTGGAGGGGAGAAAGCATTCAGTACTTC
size: -; D: -; J: TRBJ2-1; V: TRBV5-1; CDR3: CASSLRWEPSYNEQFF; DNA: TGCGCCAGCAGCTTGAGGTGGGAGCCCTCCTACAATGAGCAGTTCTTC
size: -; D: TRBD2; J: TRBJ2-7; V: TRBV6-4; CDR3: CASSDRGLAQTEQYF; DNA: TGTGCCAGCAGTGACCGTGGACTAGCCCAGACCGAGCAGTACTTC
size: once; D: -; J: TRBJ2-1; V: TRBV19; CDR3: CASSIGTGHRSNEQFF; DNA: TGTGCCAGTAGTATAGGGACGGGACACCGTTCCAATGAGCAGTTCTTC
size: -; D: TRBD2; J: TRBJ2-3; V: TRBV5-8; CDR3: CAIPSGRTDTQYF; DNA: TGTGCCATACCTAGCGGTCGCACAGATACGCAGTATTTT
size: -; D: TRBD2; J: TRBJ2-1; V: TRBV19; CDR3: CASKAGGPLNEQFF; DNA: TGTGCCAGTAAAGCGGGAGGGCCACTCAATGAGCAGTTCTTC
size: -; D: TRBD1; J: TRBJ1-1; V: TRBV2; CDR3: CASTGQRGTEAFF; DNA: TGTGCCAGTACGGGACAGAGGGGCACTGAAGCTTTCTTT
size: -; D: TRBD1; J: TRBJ2-1; V: TRBV9; CDR3: CASSVELGGANNEQFF; DNA: TGTGCCAGCAGCGTAGAGTTAGGGGGCGCGAACAATGAGCAGTTCTTC
size: once; D: TRBD1; J: TRBJ1-2; V: TRBV25-1; CDR3: CASSPGTGSYGYTF; DNA: TGTGCCAGCAGCCCCGGGACAGGGTCCTATGGCTACACCTTC
size: -; D: -; J: TRBJ2-7; V: TRBV6-1; CDR3: CASRAQQGSYEQYF; DNA: TGTGCCAGCAGAGCACAACAGGGCTCCTACGAGCAGTACTTC
size: -; D: -; J: TRBJ1-1; V: TRBV7-2; CDR3: CASSSDRTEAFF; DNA: TGTGCCAGCAGCTCAGACAGGACTGAAGCTTTCTTT
size: -; D: TRBD2; J: TRBJ2-5; V: TRBV5-1; CDR3: CASSLASAGVLSETQYF; DNA: TGCGCCAGCAGCTTGGCCAGCGCGGGAGTTCTTTCCGAGACCCAGTACTTC
size: -; D: -; J: TRBJ2-1; V: TRBV7-6; CDR3: CASSLEGPASSHEQFF; DNA: TGTGCCAGCAGCTTAGAGGGGCCGGCATCGTCCCACGAGCAGTTCTTC
size: -; D: TRBD1; J: TRBJ2-2; V: TRBV19; CDR3: CASSISRTGVANTGELFF; DNA: TGTGCCAGTAGTATCAGCAGGACAGGGGTAGCGAACACCGGGGAGCTGTTTTTT
size: -; D: -; J: TRBJ1-1; V: TRBV7-2; CDR3: CASSLGGLNTEAFF; DNA: TGTGCCAGCAGCTTGGGGGGGCTGAACACTGAAGCTTTCTTT
size: -; D: -; J: TRBJ1-1; V: TRBV10-3; CDR3: CALRTGGNTEAFF; DNA: TGTGCCCTCAGAACCGGGGGGAACACTGAAGCTTTCTTT
size: -; D: TRBD1; J: TRBJ1-2; V: TRBV29-1; CDR3: CSVERDRAGYTF; DNA: TGCAGCGTTGAACGGGACAGGGCTGGCTACACCTTC
size: -; D: -; J: TRBJ1-1; V: TRBV19; CDR3: CASSIGTANTEAFF; DNA: TGTGCCAGTAGTATCGGCACAGCGAACACTGAAGCTTTCTTT
size: -; D: TRBD2; J: TRBJ2-3; V: TRBV6-5; CDR3: CASSYRGRDTQYF; DNA: TGTGCCAGCAGTTACCGCGGGAGGGATACGCAGTATTTT
size: -; D: TRBD1; J: TRBJ1-4; V: TRBV2; CDR3: CASRTGTGDEKLFF; DNA: TGTGCCAGCAGGACCGGGACAGGGGATGAAAAACTGTTTTTT
size: -; D: TRBD1; J: TRBJ2-5; V: TRBV9; CDR3: CASSHPTGGAQGAQYF; DNA: TGTGCCAGCAGCCATCCGACAGGGGGTGCCCAAGGAGCCCAGTACTTC
size: -; D: TRBD1; J: TRBJ1-1; V: TRBV4-3; CDR3: CASSQGQGSSEAFF; DNA: TGCGCCAGCAGCCAGGGACAGGGGTCCTCTGAAGCTTTCTTT
size: -; D: -; J: TRBJ2-1; V: TRBV29-1; CDR3: CSVEDYRSYNEQFF; DNA: TGCAGCGTTGAAGATTACAGGTCTTACAATGAGCAGTTCTTC
size: -; D: TRBD2; J: TRBJ2-7; V: TRBV5-4; CDR3: CASSLEPGLADYEQYF; DNA: TGTGCCAGCAGCTTGGAACCGGGACTAGCGGACTACGAGCAGTACTTC
size: -; D: -; J: TRBJ2-3; V: TRBV6-1; CDR3: CASRKADTQYF; DNA: TGTGCCAGCAGAAAAGCGGATACGCAGTATTTT
size: -; D: TRBD1; J: TRBJ1-1; V: TRBV6-6; CDR3: CASSFTRQGGDTEAFF; DNA: TGTGCCAGCAGTTTCACCCGACAGGGCGGGGACACTGAAGCTTTCTTT
size: -; D: -; J: TRBJ1-3; V: TRBV28; CDR3: CASSLWGQGTRNTIYF; DNA: TGTGCCAGCAGTTTATGGGGGCAGGGAACAAGAAACACCATATATTTT
size: -; D: TRBD2; J: TRBJ2-7; V: TRBV30; CDR3: CAWSHGTSGRAGEQYF; DNA: TGTGCCTGGAGTCATGGGACTAGCGGGAGGGCCGGAGAGCAGTACTTC
size: once; D: TRBD1; J: TRBJ2-5; V: TRBV18; CDR3: CASSPRQGKETQYF; DNA: TGTGCCAGCTCACCAAGACAGGGAAAAGAGACCCAGTACTTC
size: -; D: -; J: TRBJ1-3; V: TRBV18; CDR3: CASSPTDRSSGNTIYF; DNA: TGTGCCAGCTCACCAACAGACAGGTCCTCTGGAAACACCATATATTTT
size: -; D: TRBD1; J: TRBJ1-2; V: TRBV11-2; CDR3: CASSLPTGVDGYTF; DNA: TGTGCCAGCAGCCTCCCGACAGGGGTGGATGGCTACACCTTC
size: -; D: -; J: TRBJ2-3; V: TRBV6-5; CDR3: CASSRDSPTDTQYF; DNA: TGTGCCAGCAGCCGGGACTCACCGACAGATACGCAGTATTTT
size: -; D: TRBD1; J: TRBJ1-6; V: TRBV30; CDR3: CAWSWTGNSPLHF; DNA: TGTGCCTGGAGTTGGACAGGGAATTCACCCCTCCACTTT
size: once; D: -; J: TRBJ2-6; V: TRBV19; CDR3: CASKEQANSGANVLTF; DNA: TGTGCCAGTAAAGAACAGGCAAACTCTGGGGCCAACGTCCTGACTTTC
size: -; D: -; J: TRBJ1-2; V: TRBV19; CDR3: CASNSPGWRGYTF; DNA: TGTGCCAGTAATTCCCCGGGATGGCGCGGCTACACCTTC
size: -; D: TRBD1; J: TRBJ2-1; V: TRBV19; CDR3: CASSIVRDRGGEQFF; DNA: TGTGCCAGTAGTATAGTCCGGGACAGGGGGGGTGAGCAGTTCTTC
size: -; D: -; J: TRBJ1-6; V: TRBV2; CDR3: CASKGESYNSPLHF; DNA: TGTGCCAGCAAGGGGGAATCCTATAATTCACCCCTCCACTTT
size: -; D: -; J: TRBJ2-1; V: TRBV18; CDR3: CASSPGVSDEQFF; DNA: TGTGCCAGCTCACCCGGCGTGAGCGATGAGCAGTTCTTC